These T cell receptor beta chains were read from a single sample in a study of blood T cell repertoires in COVID-19. This table comes from immunoSEQ multiplex PCR, and its TCRdb copy is limited to in-frame clones, with some not included. The sample records about 140,000 clones, roughly 90% being singletons. Sequenced input: peripheral blood. The receptor source for this set is a man in his 70s with acute or convalescent COVID-19. The CDR3 runs from the conserved cysteine through the conserved F or W. D genes are given only for firm matches. Clone sizes are given selectively: once, few, many, or a class where the clone is expanded.

v_gene,d_gene,abundance,j_gene,CDR3aa,CDR3nt
TRBV11-1,NA,NA,TRBJ1-1,CASTALTVNTEAFF,TGTGCCAGCACCGCCTTGACAGTGAACACTGAAGCTTTCTTT
TRBV25-1,NA,NA,TRBJ2-5,CASSGLMRGTQETQYF,TGTGCCAGCAGTGGGCTCATGCGGGGTACCCAAGAGACCCAGTACTTC
TRBV9,NA,NA,TRBJ2-7,CASSVDRQNNKQYF,TGTGCCAGCAGCGTAGATCGACAAAATAATAAGCAGTACTTC
TRBV11-2,NA,NA,TRBJ1-3,CASSHYRASGNTIYF,TGTGCCAGCAGCCATTACAGGGCGTCTGGAAACACCATATATTTT
TRBV7-8,NA,NA,TRBJ2-1,CASSLGQTDNEQFF,TGTGCCAGCAGCTTAGGGCAGACAGACAATGAGCAGTTCTTC
TRBV28,TRBD1,NA,TRBJ1-2,CASSLGDRVGGYTF,TGTGCCAGCAGTTTAGGGGACAGGGTCGGGGGCTACACCTTC
TRBV5-1,NA,NA,TRBJ1-2,CASSFGGEVNYGYTF,TGCGCCAGCAGCTTCGGAGGGGAAGTGAACTATGGCTACACCTTC
TRBV5-1,NA,NA,TRBJ1-1,CASSYRGASNTEAFF,TGCGCCAGCAGTTATCGGGGGGCTAGCAACACTGAAGCTTTCTTT
TRBV11-2,NA,NA,TRBJ2-2,CASGLTNTGELFF,TGTGCCAGCGGGTTGACTAACACCGGGGAGCTGTTTTTT
TRBV7-9,NA,NA,TRBJ2-5,CASSFWTDRLETQYF,TGTGCCAGCAGCTTTTGGACAGATCGTTTGGAGACCCAGTACTTC
TRBV6-5,NA,NA,TRBJ1-1,CASSYSILPNTEAFF,TGTGCCAGCAGTTACTCGATTCTACCGAACACTGAAGCTTTCTTT
TRBV7-9,TRBD1,NA,TRBJ1-1,CASSPQGASEAFF,TGTGCCAGCAGCCCACAGGGGGCGAGTGAAGCTTTCTTT
TRBV19,TRBD1,NA,TRBJ1-5,CASGTGNTYGNQPQHF,TGTGCCAGCGGGACAGGGAATACTTATGGCAATCAGCCCCAGCATTTT
TRBV5-1,TRBD1,NA,TRBJ2-1,CASSQRTGEHEQFF,TGCGCCAGCAGCCAACGGACAGGGGAACATGAGCAGTTCTTC
TRBV10-2,NA,NA,TRBJ1-2,CASSVQVNYGYTF,TGCGCCAGCAGTGTACAGGTTAACTATGGCTACACCTTC
TRBV18,NA,once,TRBJ2-5,CASSPITGTETQYF,TGTGCCAGCTCACCTATTACAGGGACGGAGACCCAGTACTTC
TRBV11-2,TRBD2,NA,TRBJ2-6,CASSHRTSGISGANVLTF,TGTGCCAGCAGCCACCGGACTAGCGGGATCTCTGGGGCCAACGTCCTGACTTTC
TRBV6-1,TRBD1,NA,TRBJ2-5,CASSEQGAGTQYF,TGTGCCAGCAGTGAACAGGGGGCGGGGACCCAGTACTTC
TRBV10-3,NA,NA,TRBJ2-3,CAISDPLGTDTQYF,TGTGCCATCAGTGACCCCCTCGGCACAGATACGCAGTATTTT
TRBV28,NA,NA,TRBJ1-5,CASSSPVGPGNQPQHF,TGTGCCAGCAGTTCCCCGGTCGGCCCGGGGAATCAGCCCCAGCATTTT
TRBV6-5,NA,once,TRBJ1-1,CASSPTVNTEAFF,TGTGCCAGCAGTCCCACAGTGAACACTGAAGCTTTCTTT
TRBV7-3,NA,NA,TRBJ1-2,CASSSRRGNGYTF,TGTGCCAGCAGCTCCCGCAGGGGAAATGGCTACACCTTC
TRBV7-3,NA,NA,TRBJ1-5,CASSRDTNQPQHF,TGTGCCAGCAGCCGAGACACCAATCAGCCCCAGCATTTT
TRBV7-8,TRBD1,NA,TRBJ1-4,CASSLGGTGIHEKLFF,TGTGCCAGCAGCTTAGGGGGGACAGGCATCCATGAAAAACTGTTTTTT
TRBV5-1,NA,NA,TRBJ2-7,CASSQEGGKNEQYF,TGCGCCAGCAGCCAGGAGGGAGGAAAAAACGAGCAGTACTTC
TRBV2,TRBD2,NA,TRBJ2-5,CASSPASGGQETQYF,TGTGCCAGCAGTCCCGCTAGCGGGGGCCAAGAGACCCAGTACTTC
TRBV5-1,TRBD1,NA,TRBJ1-4,CASSYRGQGGGEKLFF,TGCGCCAGCAGTTACCGTGGACAGGGGGGTGGGGAAAAACTGTTTTTT
TRBV5-1,TRBD2,NA,TRBJ2-3,CASSVGLAGGRTDTQYF,TGCGCCAGCAGCGTAGGACTAGCGGGAGGCCGCACAGATACGCAGTATTTT
TRBV2,NA,NA,TRBJ1-1,CASSAGVRGTEAFF,TGTGCCAGCAGTGCTGGGGTACGGGGGACTGAAGCTTTCTTT
TRBV24-1,TRBD2,NA,TRBJ2-1,CATSDASRLAGGPSGEQFF,TGTGCCACCAGTGATGCCTCCCGTCTAGCGGGAGGGCCCTCGGGGGAGCAGTTCTTC
TRBV7-2,TRBD2,NA,TRBJ2-7,CASSGGLAAGYEQYF,TGTGCCAGCAGCGGAGGACTAGCGGCGGGCTACGAGCAGTACTTC
TRBV28,TRBD1,NA,TRBJ1-2,CASSSGTATYGYTF,TGTGCCAGCAGTTCCGGGACAGCGACCTATGGCTACACCTTC
TRBV27,NA,NA,TRBJ1-1,CASSFNRVGAEAFF,TGTGCCAGCAGTTTCAACAGGGTTGGGGCTGAAGCTTTCTTT
TRBV18,TRBD1,NA,TRBJ1-5,CASSTDRGHNQPQHF,TGTGCCAGCTCAACGGACAGGGGGCATAATCAGCCCCAGCATTTT